This entry describes one TCR beta chain. This CDR3 spans 19 amino acids. The germline V and J ends were trimmed by 1 base and 0 bases, with 19 bases remaining between them. Germline V gives CDR1 LGHDT, CDR2 YNNKEL (reference sequence). These data are taken from a study of CD8 T cells in Susac syndrome. Reverse transcription of roughly 0.5 to 1 ug RNA was carried out with random hexamers. The method of amplification for TCR beta CDR3 was immunoSEQ multiplex PCR, covering 54 Vbeta and 13 Jbeta. TCRdb independently ran MiXCR on the immunoSEQ multiplex PCR reads; one entry per CDR3 protein. The table has roughly 190,000 distinct CDR3 sequences, approximately 93% seen once; the top ten hold around 0.096%.

The source is a human donor in good health. Sequenced input: CD4+ T cells from PBMCs. This chain uses TRBV3-1 with TRBJ1-5, with D possibly matching TRBD1 (6 bases). CDR3: CASSQVPLGGAVSNQPQHF. CDR3 nucleotide sequence: TGTGCCAGCAGCCAAGTTCCACTGGGGGGGGCGGTTAGCAATCAGCCCCAGCATTTT.